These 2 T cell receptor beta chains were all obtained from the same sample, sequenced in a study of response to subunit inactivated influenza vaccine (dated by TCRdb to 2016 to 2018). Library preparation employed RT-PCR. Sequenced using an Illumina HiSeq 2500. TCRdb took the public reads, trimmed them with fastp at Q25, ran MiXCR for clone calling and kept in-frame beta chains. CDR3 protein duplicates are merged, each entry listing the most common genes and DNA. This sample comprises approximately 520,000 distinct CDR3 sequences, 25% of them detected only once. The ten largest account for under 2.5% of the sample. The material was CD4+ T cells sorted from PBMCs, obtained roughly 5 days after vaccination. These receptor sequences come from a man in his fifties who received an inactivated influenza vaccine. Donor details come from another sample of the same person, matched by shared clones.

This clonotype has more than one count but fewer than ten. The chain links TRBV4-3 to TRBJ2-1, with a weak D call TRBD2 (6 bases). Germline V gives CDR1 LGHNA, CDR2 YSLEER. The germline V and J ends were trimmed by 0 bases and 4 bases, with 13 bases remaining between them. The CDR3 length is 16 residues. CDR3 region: CASSQDENSGYNEQFF. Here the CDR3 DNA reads TGCGCCAGCAGCCAAGATGAGAATAGCGGATACAATGAGCAGTTCTTC.

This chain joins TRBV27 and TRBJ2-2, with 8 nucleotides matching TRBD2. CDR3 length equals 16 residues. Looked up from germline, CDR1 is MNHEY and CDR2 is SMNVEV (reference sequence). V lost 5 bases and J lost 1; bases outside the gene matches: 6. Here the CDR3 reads CASSISGNLNTGELFF. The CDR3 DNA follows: TGTGCCAGCAGTATTAGCGGGAACTTGAACACCGGGGAGCTGTTTTTT.